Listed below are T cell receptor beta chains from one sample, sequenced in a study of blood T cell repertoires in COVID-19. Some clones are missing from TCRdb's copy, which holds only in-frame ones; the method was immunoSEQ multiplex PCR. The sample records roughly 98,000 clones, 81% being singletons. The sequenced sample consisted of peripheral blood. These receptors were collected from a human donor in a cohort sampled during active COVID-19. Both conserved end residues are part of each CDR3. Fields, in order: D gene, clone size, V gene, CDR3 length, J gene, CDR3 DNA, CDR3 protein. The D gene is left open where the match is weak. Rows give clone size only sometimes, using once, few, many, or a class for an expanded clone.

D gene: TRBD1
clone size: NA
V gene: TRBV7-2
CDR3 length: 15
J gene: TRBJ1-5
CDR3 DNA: TGTGCCAGCAGCCAGCCCTCGGACAGGGGGCAGCCCCAGCATTTT
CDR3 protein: CASSQPSDRGQPQHF

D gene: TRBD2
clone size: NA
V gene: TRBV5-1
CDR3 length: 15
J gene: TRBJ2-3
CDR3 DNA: TGCGCCAGCCGTAGCGGGGGTGTGGGCACAGATACGCAGTATTTT
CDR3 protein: CASRSGGVGTDTQYF

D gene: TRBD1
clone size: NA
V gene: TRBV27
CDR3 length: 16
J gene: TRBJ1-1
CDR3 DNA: TGTGCCAGCACCCCGGGACAGGGGGCGCGTGGCACTGAAGCTTTCTTT
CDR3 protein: CASTPGQGARGTEAFF

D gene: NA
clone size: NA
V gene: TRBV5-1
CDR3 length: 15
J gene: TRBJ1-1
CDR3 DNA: TGCGCCAGCAGCTCCACCGGGACAAAGGGGACTGAAGCTTTCTTT
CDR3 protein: CASSSTGTKGTEAFF

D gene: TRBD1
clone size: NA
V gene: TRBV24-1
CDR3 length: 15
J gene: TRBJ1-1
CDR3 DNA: TGTGCCACCAGTGATACCCGGACAGGCGGACGTGAAGCTTTCTTT
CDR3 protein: CATSDTRTGGREAFF

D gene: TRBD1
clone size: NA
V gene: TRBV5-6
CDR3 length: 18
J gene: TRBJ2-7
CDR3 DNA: TGTGCCAGCAGCTTCTTCGATGTGACAGGGGGCTGGGGATACGAGCAGTACTTC
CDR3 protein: CASSFFDVTGGWGYEQYF

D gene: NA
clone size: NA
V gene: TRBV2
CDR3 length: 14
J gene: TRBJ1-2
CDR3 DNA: TGTGCCAGCAGTGAGGCGGTAGCTAACTATGGCTACACCTTC
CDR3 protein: CASSEAVANYGYTF

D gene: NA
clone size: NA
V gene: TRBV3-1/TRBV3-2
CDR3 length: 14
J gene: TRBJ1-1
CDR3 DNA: TGTGCCAGCAGCCAACCCGGGGGAGGGAGAATGGCTTTCTTT
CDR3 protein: CASSQPGGGRMAFF

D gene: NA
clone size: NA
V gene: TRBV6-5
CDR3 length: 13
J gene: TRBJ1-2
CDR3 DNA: TGTGCCAGCAGCGCTAGACAGGAATATGGCTACACCTTC
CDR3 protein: CASSARQEYGYTF

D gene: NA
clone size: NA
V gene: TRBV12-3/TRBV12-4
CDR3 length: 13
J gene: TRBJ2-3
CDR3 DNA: TGTGCCAGCAGTCGAGAGGGCACAGATACGCAGTATTTT
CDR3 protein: CASSREGTDTQYF

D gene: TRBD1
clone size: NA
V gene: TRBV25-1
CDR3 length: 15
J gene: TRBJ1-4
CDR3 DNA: TGTGCCAGCAGTGCCCCTGAAGGGGGCGCGGGAAAACTGTTTTTT
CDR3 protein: CASSAPEGGAGKLFF

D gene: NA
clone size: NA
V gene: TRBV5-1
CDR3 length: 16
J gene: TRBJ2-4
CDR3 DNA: TGCGCCAGCAGCTTGCCGAACAGGGATGAGGGAAACATTCAGTACTTC
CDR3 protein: CASSLPNRDEGNIQYF

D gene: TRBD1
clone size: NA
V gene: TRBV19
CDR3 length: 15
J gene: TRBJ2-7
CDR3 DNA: TGTGCCAGTAGTACCGCCGGGACAGGGAGGTACGAGCAGTACTTC
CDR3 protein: CASSTAGTGRYEQYF

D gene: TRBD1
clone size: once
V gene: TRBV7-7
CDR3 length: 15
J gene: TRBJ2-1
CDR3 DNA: TGTGCTAGCAGCTCCGGGACAGGGCCCTACAATGAGCAGTTCTTC
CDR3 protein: CASSSGTGPYNEQFF

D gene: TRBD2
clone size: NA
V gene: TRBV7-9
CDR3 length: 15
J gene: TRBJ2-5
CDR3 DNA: TGTGCCAGCCTTCTAACTAGCGGGATTGGAGAGACCCAGTACTTC
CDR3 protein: CASLLTSGIGETQYF

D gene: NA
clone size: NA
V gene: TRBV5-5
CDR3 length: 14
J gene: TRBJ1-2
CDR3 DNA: TGTGCCAGCAGCTTGTCACAGGGAGAGAGTGGCTACACCTTC
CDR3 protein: CASSLSQGESGYTF

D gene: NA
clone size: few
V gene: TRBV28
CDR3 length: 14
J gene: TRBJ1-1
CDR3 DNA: TGTGCCAGCAATTTCGGGGGGAAGAACACTGAAGCTTTCTTT
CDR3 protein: CASNFGGKNTEAFF

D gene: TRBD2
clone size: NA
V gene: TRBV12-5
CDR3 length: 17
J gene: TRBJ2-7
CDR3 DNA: TGTGCTAGTGGTTTCTCATCCGGACTAGCGGGAAGTTACGAGCAGTACTTC
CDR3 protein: CASGFSSGLAGSYEQYF

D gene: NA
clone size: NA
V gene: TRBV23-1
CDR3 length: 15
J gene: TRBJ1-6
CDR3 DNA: TGCGCCAGCAGTCGGCAGGGTGAGTATAATTCACCCCTCCACTTT
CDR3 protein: CASSRQGEYNSPLHF

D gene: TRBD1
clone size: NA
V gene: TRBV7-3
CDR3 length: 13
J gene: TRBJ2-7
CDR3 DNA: TGTGCCAGCAGCTTAAACGCTGGGACAGGGATCCTATTC
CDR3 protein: CASSLNAGTGILF

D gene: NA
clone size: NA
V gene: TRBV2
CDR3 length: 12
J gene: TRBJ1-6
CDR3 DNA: TGTGCCAGCAGTATAGATATTTCACCCCTCCACTTT
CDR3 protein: CASSIDISPLHF

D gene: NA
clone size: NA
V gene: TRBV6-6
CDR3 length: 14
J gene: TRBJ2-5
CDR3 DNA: TGTGCCAGCAGTTACGAGGGCAGGGGTGAGACCCAGTACTTC
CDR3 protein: CASSYEGRGETQYF

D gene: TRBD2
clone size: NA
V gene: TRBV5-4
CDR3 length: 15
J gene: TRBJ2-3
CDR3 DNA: TGTGCCAGCAGCATCCCTAGCGGGGGCACAGATACGCAGTATTTT
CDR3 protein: CASSIPSGGTDTQYF

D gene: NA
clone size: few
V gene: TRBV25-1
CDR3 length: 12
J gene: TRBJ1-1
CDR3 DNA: TGTGCCAGCATGACAGAGTACACTGAAGCTTTCTTT
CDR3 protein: CASMTEYTEAFF

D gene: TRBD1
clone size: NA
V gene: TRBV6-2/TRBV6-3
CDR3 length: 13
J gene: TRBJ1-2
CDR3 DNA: TGTGCCAGCAGTTACTCGACAGGGGGGCGCTACACCTTC
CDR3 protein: CASSYSTGGRYTF

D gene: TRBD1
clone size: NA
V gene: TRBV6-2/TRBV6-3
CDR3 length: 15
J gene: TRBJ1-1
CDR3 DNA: TGTGCCAGCAGTTCCCGGACAGGGGTGAACACTGAAGCTTTCTTT
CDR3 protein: CASSSRTGVNTEAFF

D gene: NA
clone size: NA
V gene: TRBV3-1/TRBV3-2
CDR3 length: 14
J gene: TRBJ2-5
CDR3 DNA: TGTGCCAGCAGCCAGGCCCACGGGGGACAGACCCAGTACTTC
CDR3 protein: CASSQAHGGQTQYF

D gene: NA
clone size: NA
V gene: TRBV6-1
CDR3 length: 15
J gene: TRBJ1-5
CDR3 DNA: TGTGCCAGCAGTGAAGGACAGTCTAGCAATCAGCCCCAGCATTTT
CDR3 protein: CASSEGQSSNQPQHF

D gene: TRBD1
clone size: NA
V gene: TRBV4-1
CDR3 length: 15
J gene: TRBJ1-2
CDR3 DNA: TGCGCCAGCGGGACCGGGACAGCAGCTAACTATGGCTACACCTTC
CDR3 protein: CASGTGTAANYGYTF

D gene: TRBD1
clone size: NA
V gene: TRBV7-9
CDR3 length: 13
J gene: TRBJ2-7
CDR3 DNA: TGTGCCAGCAGCTCCCAAGGACAGGGCGAGCAGTACTTC
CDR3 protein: CASSSQGQGEQYF

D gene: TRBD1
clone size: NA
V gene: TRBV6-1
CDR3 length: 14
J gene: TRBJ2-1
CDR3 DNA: TGTGCCAGCAGTGAAATGGGACAGAACAATGAGCAGTTCTTC
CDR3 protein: CASSEMGQNNEQFF

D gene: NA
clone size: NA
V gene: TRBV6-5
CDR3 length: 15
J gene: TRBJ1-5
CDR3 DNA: TGTGCCAGCAGTCTTGGGACAATAGGAAATCAGCCCCAGCATTTT
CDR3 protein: CASSLGTIGNQPQHF

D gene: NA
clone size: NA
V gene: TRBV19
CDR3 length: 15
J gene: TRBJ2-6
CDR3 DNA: TGTGCCAGTAAAAGGGGGGGGAATGGGGCCAACGTCCTGACTTTC
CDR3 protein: CASKRGGNGANVLTF

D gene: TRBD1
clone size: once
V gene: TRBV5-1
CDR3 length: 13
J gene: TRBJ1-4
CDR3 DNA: TGCGCCAGCACACAGGGGGCTAATGAAAAACTGTTTTTT
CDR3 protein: CASTQGANEKLFF

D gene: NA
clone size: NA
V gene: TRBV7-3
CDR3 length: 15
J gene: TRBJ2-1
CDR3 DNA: TGTGCCAGCAGCTTAAATCTGGACTTATACAATGAGCAGTTCTTC
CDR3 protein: CASSLNLDLYNEQFF

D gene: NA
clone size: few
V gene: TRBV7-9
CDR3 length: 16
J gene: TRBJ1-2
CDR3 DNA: TGTGCCAGCAGTCAAGGCGGAACCAGTCGAAACTATGGCTACACCTTC
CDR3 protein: CASSQGGTSRNYGYTF

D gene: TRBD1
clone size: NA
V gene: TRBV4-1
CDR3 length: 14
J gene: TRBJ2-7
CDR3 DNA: TGCGCCAGCAGCCCCCGACAGGGGGGCTACGAGCAGTACTTC
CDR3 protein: CASSPRQGGYEQYF

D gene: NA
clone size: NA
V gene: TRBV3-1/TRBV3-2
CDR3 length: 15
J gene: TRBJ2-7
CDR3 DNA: TGTGCCAGCAGCCAAGGGGTGGGGCCCACCTACGAGCAGTACTTC
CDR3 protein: CASSQGVGPTYEQYF

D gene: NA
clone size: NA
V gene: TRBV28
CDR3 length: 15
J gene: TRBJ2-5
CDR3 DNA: TGTGCCAGCAGTTTATCGGACAGCTCCCAAGAGACCCAGTACTTC
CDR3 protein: CASSLSDSSQETQYF

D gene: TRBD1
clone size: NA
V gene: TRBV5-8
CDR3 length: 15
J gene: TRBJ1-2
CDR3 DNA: TGTGCCAGCAGCTCCCGACAGGGTGGGGTTTACGGCTACACCTTC
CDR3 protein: CASSSRQGGVYGYTF

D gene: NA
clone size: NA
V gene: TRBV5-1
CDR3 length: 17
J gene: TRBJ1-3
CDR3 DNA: TGCGCCAGCAGCGTGGGACCTTTCACAGACTCTGGAAACACCATATATTTT
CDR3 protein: CASSVGPFTDSGNTIYF

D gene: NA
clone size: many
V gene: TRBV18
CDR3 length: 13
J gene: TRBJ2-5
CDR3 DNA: TGTGCCAGCTCACCACCTACTGGAGAGACCCAGTACTTC
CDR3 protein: CASSPPTGETQYF

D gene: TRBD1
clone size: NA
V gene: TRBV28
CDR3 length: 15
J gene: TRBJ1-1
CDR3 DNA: TGTGCCAGCAGTTTAAGACAGGGACGGCACACTGAAGCTTTCTTT
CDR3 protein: CASSLRQGRHTEAFF

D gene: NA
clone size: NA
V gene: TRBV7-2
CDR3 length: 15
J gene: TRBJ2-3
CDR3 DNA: TGTGCCAGCAGCCCAGGGGGGCAGGGGGCAGATACGCAGTATTTT
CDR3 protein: CASSPGGQGADTQYF

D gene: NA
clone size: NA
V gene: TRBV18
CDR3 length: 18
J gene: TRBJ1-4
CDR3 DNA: TGTGCCAGCTCACCACCGTTCGGCAACCAGCGGGGTAATGAAAAACTGTTTTTT
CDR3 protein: CASSPPFGNQRGNEKLFF

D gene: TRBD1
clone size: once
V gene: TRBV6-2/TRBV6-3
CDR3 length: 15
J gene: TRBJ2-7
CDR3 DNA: TGTGCCAGCAGTCTACAGGGGTCTAACTCCTACGAGCAGTACTTC
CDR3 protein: CASSLQGSNSYEQYF

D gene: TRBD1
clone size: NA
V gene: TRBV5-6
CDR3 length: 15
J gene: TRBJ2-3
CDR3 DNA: TGTGCCAGCAGCCGGACTTCGACAGGGACAGATACGCAGTATTTT
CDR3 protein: CASSRTSTGTDTQYF

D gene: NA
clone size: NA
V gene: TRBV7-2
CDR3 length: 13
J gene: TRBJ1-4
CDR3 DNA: TGTGCCAGCAGCCCCTACCTACAGACCGGGGTAGTTTTT
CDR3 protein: CASSPYLQTGVVF

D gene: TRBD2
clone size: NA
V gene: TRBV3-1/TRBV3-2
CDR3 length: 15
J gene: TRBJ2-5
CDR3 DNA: TGTGCCAGCAGCCGGAGACTAGCGGGGCCGGAGACCCAGTACTTC
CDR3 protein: CASSRRLAGPETQYF

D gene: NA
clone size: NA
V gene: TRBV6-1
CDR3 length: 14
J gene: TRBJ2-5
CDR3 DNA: TGTGCCAGCAGTGACCGGACTTGGTCGCTGACCCAGTACTTC
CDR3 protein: CASSDRTWSLTQYF

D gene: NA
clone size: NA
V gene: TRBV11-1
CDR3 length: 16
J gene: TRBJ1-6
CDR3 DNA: TGTGCCAGCAGCTTACAGGGGAGCTCCTATAATTCACCCCTCCACTTT
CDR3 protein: CASSLQGSSYNSPLHF

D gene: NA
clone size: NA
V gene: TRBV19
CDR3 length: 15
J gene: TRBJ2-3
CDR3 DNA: TGTGCCAGTAGGTTCCAGGGAAGTCGAAGAGATACGCAGTATTTT
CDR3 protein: CASRFQGSRRDTQYF

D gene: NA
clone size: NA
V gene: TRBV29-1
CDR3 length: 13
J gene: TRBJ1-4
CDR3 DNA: TGCAGCGTTGATACCCGGGGTACTGAAAAACTGTTTTTT
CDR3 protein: CSVDTRGTEKLFF

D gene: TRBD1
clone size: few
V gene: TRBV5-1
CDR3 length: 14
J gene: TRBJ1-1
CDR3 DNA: TGCGCCAGCAGCTTGGGTGCAGGGGGCACTGAAGCTTTCTTT
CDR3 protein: CASSLGAGGTEAFF

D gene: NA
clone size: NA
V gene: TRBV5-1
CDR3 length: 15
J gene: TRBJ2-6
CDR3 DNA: TGCGCCAGCAGCCAGGCGAACTCTGGGGCCAACGTCCTGACTTTC
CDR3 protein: CASSQANSGANVLTF

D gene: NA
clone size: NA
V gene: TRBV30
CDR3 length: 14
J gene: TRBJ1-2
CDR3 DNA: TGTGCCTGGGTGAGAGGACATTCGAACTATGGCTACACCTTC
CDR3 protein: CAWVRGHSNYGYTF

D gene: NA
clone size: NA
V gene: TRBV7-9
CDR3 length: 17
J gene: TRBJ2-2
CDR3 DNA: TGTGCCAGCAGCCAAAGGAGGGGGCGACGGGGAACCGGGGAGCTGTTTTTT
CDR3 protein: CASSQRRGRRGTGELFF

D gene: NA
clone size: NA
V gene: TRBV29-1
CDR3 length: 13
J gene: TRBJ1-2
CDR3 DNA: TGCAGCGTTGAGGAGGGGCCTAACTATGGCTACACCTTC
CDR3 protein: CSVEEGPNYGYTF